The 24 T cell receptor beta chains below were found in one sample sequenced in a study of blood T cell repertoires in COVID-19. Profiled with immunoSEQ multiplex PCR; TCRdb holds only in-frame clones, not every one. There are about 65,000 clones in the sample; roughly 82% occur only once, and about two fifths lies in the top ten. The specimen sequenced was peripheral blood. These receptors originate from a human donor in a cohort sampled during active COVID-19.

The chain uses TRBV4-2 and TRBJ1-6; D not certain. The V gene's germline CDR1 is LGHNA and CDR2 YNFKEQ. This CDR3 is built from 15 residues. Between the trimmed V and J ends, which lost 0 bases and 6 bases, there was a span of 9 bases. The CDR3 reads CASSQDGQTNSPLHF. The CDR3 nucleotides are TGTGCCAGCAGCCAAGATGGGCAAACTAATTCACCCCTCCACTTT.

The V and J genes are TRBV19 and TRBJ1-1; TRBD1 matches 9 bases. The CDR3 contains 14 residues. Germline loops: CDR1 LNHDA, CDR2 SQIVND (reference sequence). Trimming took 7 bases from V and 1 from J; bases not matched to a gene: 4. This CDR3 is CASTEDRGNTEAFF. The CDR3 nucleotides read TGTGCCAGTACCGAGGACAGGGGGAACACTGAAGCTTTCTTT.

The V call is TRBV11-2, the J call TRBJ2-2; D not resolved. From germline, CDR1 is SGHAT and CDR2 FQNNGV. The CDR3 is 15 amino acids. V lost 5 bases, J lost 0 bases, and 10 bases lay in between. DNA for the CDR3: TGTGCCAGCAGCCAAAGGCGGACGAACACCGGGGAGCTGTTTTTT. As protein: CASSQRRTNTGELFF.

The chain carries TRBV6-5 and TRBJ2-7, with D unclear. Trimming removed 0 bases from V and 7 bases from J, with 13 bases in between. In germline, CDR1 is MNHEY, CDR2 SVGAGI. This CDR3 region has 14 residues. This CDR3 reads CASSYSSRLGEQYF. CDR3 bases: TGTGCCAGCAGTTACTCGAGCAGGCTGGGTGAGCAGTACTTC.

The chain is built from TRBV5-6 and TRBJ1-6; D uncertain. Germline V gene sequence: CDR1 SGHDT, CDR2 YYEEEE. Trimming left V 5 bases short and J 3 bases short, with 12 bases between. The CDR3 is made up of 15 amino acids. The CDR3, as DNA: TGTGCCAGCAGTTTACGGGTGGGCTATAATTCACCCCTCCACTTT. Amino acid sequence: CASSLRVGYNSPLHF.

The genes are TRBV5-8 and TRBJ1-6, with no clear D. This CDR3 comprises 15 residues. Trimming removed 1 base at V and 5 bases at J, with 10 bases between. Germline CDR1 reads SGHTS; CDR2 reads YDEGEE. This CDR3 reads CASSLPGTNNSPLHF. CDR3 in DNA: TGTGCCAGCAGCTTGCCCGGAACTAATAATTCACCCCTCCACTTT.

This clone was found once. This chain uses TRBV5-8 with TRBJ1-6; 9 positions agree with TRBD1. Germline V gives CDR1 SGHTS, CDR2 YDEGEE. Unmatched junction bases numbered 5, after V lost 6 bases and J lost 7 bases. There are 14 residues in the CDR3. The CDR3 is CASNRQGVNSPLHF. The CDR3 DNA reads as TGTGCCAGCAACCGACAGGGGGTCAATTCACCCCTCCACTTT.

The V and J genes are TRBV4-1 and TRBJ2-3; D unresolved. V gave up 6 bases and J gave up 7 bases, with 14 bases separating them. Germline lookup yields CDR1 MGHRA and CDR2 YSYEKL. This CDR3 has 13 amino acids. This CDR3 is CASSSVLINTQYF. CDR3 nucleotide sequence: TGCGCCAGCAGTTCGGTTTTGATCAATACGCAGTATTTT.

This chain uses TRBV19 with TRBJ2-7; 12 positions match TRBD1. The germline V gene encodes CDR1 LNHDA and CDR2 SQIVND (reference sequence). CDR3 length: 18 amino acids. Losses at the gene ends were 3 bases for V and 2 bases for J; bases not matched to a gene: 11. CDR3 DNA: TGTGCCAGTAGTATGGGGACAGGGGGCCCTACTCAGACCTACGAGCAGTACTTC. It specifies CASSMGTGGPTQTYEQYF. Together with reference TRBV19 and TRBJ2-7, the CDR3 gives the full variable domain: DGGITQSPKYLFRKEGQNVTLSCEQNLNHDAMYWYRQDPGQGLRLIYYSQIVNDFQKGDIAEGYSVSREKKESFPLTVTSAQKNPTAFYLCASSMGTGGPTQTYEQYFGPGTRLTVT.

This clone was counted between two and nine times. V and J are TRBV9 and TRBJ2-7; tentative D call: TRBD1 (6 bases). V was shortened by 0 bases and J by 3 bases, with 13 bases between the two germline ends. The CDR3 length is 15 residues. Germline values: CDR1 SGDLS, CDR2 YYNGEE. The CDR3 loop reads CASSVGGGPIYEQYF. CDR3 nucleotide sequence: TGTGCCAGCAGCGTAGGAGGGGGACCTATCTACGAGCAGTACTTC. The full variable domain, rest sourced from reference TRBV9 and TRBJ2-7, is DSGVTQTPKHLITATGQRVTLRCSPRSGDLSVYWYQQSLDQGLQFLIQYYNGEERAKGNILERFSAQQFPDLHSELNLSSLELGDSALYFCASSVGGGPIYEQYFGPGTRLTVT.

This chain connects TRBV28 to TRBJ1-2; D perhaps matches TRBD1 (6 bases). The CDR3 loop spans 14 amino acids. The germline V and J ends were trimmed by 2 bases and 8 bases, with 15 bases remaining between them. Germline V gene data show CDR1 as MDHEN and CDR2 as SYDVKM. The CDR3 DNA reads TGTGCCAGCAGTTTACGGGGGGCTTGGGCCGGCTACACCTTC. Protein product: CASSLRGAWAGYTF.

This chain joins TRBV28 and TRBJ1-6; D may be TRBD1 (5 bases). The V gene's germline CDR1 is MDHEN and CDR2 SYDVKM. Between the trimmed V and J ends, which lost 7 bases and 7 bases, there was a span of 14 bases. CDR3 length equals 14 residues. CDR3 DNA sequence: TGTGCCAGCACCGACAGCCGGGTGAATTCACCCCTCCACTTT. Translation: CASTDSRVNSPLHF. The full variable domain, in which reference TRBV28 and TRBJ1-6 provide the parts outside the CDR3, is DVKVTQSSRYLVKRTGEKVFLECVQDMDHENMFWYRQDPGLGLRLIYFSYDVKMKEKGDIPEGYSVSREKKERFSLILESASTNQTSMYLCASTDSRVNSPLHFGNGTRLTVT.

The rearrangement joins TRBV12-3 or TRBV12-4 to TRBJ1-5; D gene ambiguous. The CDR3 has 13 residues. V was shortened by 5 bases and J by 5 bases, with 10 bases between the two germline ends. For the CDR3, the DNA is TGTGCCAGCAGTACTCGAGCCGATCAGCCCCAGCATTTT. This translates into CASSTRADQPQHF.

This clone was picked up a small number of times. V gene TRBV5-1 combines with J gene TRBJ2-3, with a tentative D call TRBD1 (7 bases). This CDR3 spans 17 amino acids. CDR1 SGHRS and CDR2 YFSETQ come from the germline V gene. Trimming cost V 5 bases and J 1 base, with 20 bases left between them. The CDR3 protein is CASREGASPRGTDTQYF. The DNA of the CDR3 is TGCGCCAGCAGGGAGGGGGCTAGCCCAAGGGGCACAGATACGCAGTATTTT.

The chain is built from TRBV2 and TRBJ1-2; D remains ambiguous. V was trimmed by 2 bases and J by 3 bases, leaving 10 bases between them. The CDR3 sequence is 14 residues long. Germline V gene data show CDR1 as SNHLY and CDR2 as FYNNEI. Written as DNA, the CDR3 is TGTGCCAGCAGTGAATCCACTAAAGACTATGGCTACACCTTC. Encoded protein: CASSESTKDYGYTF.

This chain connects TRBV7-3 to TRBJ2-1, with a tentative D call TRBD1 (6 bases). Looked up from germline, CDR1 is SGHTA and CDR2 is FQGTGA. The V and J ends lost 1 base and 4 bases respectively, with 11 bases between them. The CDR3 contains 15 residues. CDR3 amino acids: CASSLIGTLYNEQFF. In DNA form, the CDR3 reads TGTGCCAGCAGCTTAATTGGGACACTGTACAATGAGCAGTTCTTC.

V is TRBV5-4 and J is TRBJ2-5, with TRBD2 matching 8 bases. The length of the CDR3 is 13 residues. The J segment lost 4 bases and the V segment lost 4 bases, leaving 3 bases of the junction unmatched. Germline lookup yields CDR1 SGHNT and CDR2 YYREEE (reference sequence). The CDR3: CASSRGGGETQYF. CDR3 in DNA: TGTGCCAGCAGCCGGGGGGGCGGAGAGACCCAGTACTTC.

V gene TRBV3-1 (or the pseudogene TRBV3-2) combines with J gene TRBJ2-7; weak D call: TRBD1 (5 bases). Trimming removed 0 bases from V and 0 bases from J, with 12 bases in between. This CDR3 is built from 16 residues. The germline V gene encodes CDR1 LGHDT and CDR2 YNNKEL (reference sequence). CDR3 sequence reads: CASSQDRGQSSYEQYF. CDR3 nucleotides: TGTGCCAGCAGCCAAGATAGGGGTCAGAGCTCCTACGAGCAGTACTTC.

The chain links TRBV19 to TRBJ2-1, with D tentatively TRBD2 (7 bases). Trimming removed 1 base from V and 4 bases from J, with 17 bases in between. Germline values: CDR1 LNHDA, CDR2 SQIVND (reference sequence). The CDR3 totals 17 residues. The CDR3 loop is CASSIVRGGGDYNEQFF. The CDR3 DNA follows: TGTGCCAGTAGTATAGTCCGTGGCGGGGGCGATTACAATGAGCAGTTCTTC. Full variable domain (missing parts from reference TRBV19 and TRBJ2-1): DGGITQSPKYLFRKEGQNVTLSCEQNLNHDAMYWYRQDPGQGLRLIYYSQIVNDFQKGDIAEGYSVSREKKESFPLTVTSAQKNPTAFYLCASSIVRGGGDYNEQFFGPGTRLTVL.

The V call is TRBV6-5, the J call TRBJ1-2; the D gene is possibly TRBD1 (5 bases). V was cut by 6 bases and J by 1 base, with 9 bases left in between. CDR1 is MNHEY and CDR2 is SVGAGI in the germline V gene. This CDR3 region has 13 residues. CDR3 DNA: TGTGCCAGCAGCGTCGACAGTAACTATGGCTACACCTTC. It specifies CASSVDSNYGYTF.

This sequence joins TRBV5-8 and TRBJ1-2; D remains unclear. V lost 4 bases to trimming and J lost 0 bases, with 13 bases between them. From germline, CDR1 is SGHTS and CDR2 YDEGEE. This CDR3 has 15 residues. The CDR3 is CASSPTTSTNYGYTF. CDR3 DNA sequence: TGTGCCAGCAGCCCAACGACAAGTACTAACTATGGCTACACCTTC.

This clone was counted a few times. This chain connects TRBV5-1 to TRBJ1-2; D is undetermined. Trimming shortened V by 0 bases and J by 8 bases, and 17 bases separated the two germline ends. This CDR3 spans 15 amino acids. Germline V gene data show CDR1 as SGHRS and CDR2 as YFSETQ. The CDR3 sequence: CASSLGPSEPGGYTF. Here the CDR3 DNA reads TGCGCCAGCAGCTTGGGTCCCTCCGAGCCCGGGGGCTACACCTTC.

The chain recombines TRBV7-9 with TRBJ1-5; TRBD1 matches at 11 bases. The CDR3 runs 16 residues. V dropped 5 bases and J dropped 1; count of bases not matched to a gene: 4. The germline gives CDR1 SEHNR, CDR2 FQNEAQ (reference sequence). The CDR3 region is CASSTGQGASNQPQHF. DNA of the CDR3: TGTGCCAGCAGCACCGGACAGGGGGCAAGCAATCAGCCCCAGCATTTT.

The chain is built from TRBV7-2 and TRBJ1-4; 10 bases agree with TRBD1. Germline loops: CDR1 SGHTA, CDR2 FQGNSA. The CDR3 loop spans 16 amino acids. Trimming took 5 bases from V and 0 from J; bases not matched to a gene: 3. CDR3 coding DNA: TGTGCCAGCAGCCGGGACAGGGGAGCAACTAATGAAAAACTGTTTTTT. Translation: CASSRDRGATNEKLFF.